This is a list of T cell receptor beta chains from one sample in a study of tumor-infiltrating lymphocytes in primary liver carcinoma. TCRdb re-called the multiplex PCR reads through MiXCR, storing one row per CDR3 protein. Here the sample spans around 190,000 distinct CDR3 sequences, around four fifths being singletons. Sequenced material: tumor tissue from primary liver carcinoma. These receptors originate from a man between 40 and 49 years old with primary liver carcinoma and hepatitis B virus infection. Both conserved end residues are part of each CDR3. The order of the fields is D gene, V gene, clone size, J gene, CDR3 DNA, CDR3 protein. A D gene is named only where the DNA matches it firmly. The size field is filled for only some rows; it gives once, few, many or a size class.

TRBD2	TRBV11-1	NA	TRBJ2-4	TGTGCCAGCAGCTTCCTCGGGACTAGCGGGACTAAAAACAATCAGTACTTC	CASSFLGTSGTKNNQYF
TRBD2	TRBV30	NA	TRBJ2-7	TGCGCCTGGAGTCTTATAGGACTAGCGGGAAGATACGAGCAGTACTTC	CAWSLIGLAGRYEQYF
NA	TRBV4-1	few	TRBJ1-2	TGTGCCAGCAGCCTCGCGGACCAGGGGAACGGTGGCTACACCTTC	CASSLADQGNGGYTF
NA	TRBV11-2	NA	TRBJ1-5	TGTGCCAGCAGTCTAAAAGTGGGACTGACGAATCAACCCCAGCATTTT	CASSLKVGLTNQPQHF
NA	TRBV5-4	NA	TRBJ1-6	TGTGCCAGCAGCCACGATAAATCACTCCTCCGCTTT	CASSHDKSLLRF
NA	TRBV6-1	NA	TRBJ2-1	TGTGTCACCTCGGCAGGGCCGGCCTACAATGAGCAGTTCTTC	CVTSAGPAYNEQFF
NA	TRBV14	NA	TRBJ2-1	TGTACCAGCAGTGCCGTAGCGGAATGGGTAAACAATGTCCAGTTCTTC	CTSSAVAEWVNNVQFF
NA	TRBV4-2	NA	TRBJ1-1	TGCGCCATCAGCCAAGGCGGGTTGAACACTGAAGCTTTCTTT	CAISQGGLNTEAFF
NA	TRBV11-2	NA	TRBJ2-7	TGTGGCAGCAGCTCTAACAGGAAGTCCTACGAGCATTACTTC	CGSSSNRKSYEHYF
NA	TRBV28	many	TRBJ1-6	TGTGCCAGCAGTTTAGGAGGGGTTGATTCACCCCTCCACTTT	CASSLGGVDSPLHF
NA	TRBV29-1	once	TRBJ1-5	TGCAGCGTCATCGGACAGATCAATCGGCCCCAGCACTTT	CSVIGQINRPQHF
NA	TRBV6-2/TRBV6-3	NA	TRBJ1-2	TGTACCAGCAGTTATCTGGACAAACGCGGCTACACCTTC	CTSSYLDKRGYTF
TRBD1	TRBV29-1	many	TRBJ1-1	TGCAGCGCCTACAGGGGCACTGAAGCTTTCTTT	CSAYRGTEAFF
TRBD2	TRBV11-3	NA	TRBJ2-1	TGTGCCGGCAGCGTGATTAGCGGGAGACCCTATAATGAGCAGTTCTTC	CAGSVISGRPYNEQFF
TRBD1	TRBV18	NA	TRBJ2-7	TGTGCCAGCTCACGCGGACAGGCCGACTACGAGCAGTACTTC	CASSRGQADYEQYF
NA	TRBV11-2	NA	TRBJ1-1	TGTGCCAGCAACTTAGGACTGAACACCGAAGCTCTCTTT	CASNLGLNTEALF
NA	TRBV5-5	NA	TRBJ2-3	TGTACCAGCAGCCCCACCTCGACCGATGATACGCGGTATTTT	CTSSPTSTDDTRYF
NA	TRBV12-3/TRBV12-4	NA	TRBJ1-1	TGTGCCAGCAGCTCTTCCGATGCGGACAATGAAGCTTTCTTT	CASSSSDADNEAFF
NA	TRBV10-3	NA	TRBJ2-1	TGTGCCATCAGAGACCTGCCGACTGTTTCCCACAATGAGCAGCTATTC	CAIRDLPTVSHNEQLF
NA	TRBV5-5	NA	TRBJ1-6	TGTGCCAGCAGCTTGTTGGGGCGTGGGAATAATTCACCCCTCTACTTT	CASSLLGRGNNSPLYF
TRBD1	TRBV10-3	NA	TRBJ2-7	TGTGTCATCGAAAAGCGGGGACAGGGGTTCGAGCAGTACTTC	CVIEKRGQGFEQYF
NA	TRBV11-1	NA	TRBJ2-3	TGTGCAAGCATTTTGCCAAGGGAGAGCACAGATACGCAGTATTTT	CASILPRESTDTQYF
NA	TRBV4-2	few	TRBJ2-3	TGTACCAGCAGCGGTTTTGAGGGGAGCACAGATATGCAGTATTTT	CTSSGFEGSTDMQYF
NA	TRBV11-2	NA	TRBJ2-7	TGTGCCAGCAGCTCTAACAGGAAATCCTACGAGCAGCAATTC	CASSSNRKSYEQQF
TRBD1	TRBV12-3/TRBV12-4	once	TRBJ2-1	TGTGCCAGCAGTCTATTCGACAGGGGAGAGCAGCTCTTC	CASSLFDRGEQLF
TRBD2	TRBV12-3/TRBV12-4	NA	TRBJ2-1	TGTGCTAGCGCCGGGAGGAGAAATGAGCTGTTCTTC	CASAGRRNELFF
NA	TRBV5-4	NA	TRBJ2-5	TGTGCTAGCAGCGCGGAAGGGGATCAAGAGACCCAGTACTTC	CASSAEGDQETQYF
NA	TRBV4-3	once	TRBJ1-2	TGTGCCAGCAAGCAGGCAGGGGCAGGGAGGAACTATGGCTACACCTTC	CASKQAGAGRNYGYTF
TRBD1	TRBV11-2	NA	TRBJ2-6	TGTGCCAGCAGCATGGGGGGAGACAGGGGCATTTCCCTATCTGGGGCCAACGTCTCGACTTTC	CASSMGGDRGISLSGANVSTF
TRBD2	TRBV24-1	NA	TRBJ2-2	TGTGCCACCAGTGACGGACTAGCGGGAAGCCGGGAGATGTTTTTT	CATSDGLAGSREMFF
TRBD2	TRBV29-1	NA	TRBJ2-2	TGCAGCGTTGTGACTAGCGCGGTGAACACTGGGGAGCTGTTTTTT	CSVVTSAVNTGELFF
NA	TRBV11-1	NA	TRBJ2-2	TGTGTCGGCAGCTTTTGGGACACTGGGGAGCTGTTTTTT	CVGSFWDTGELFF